The 25 T cell receptor beta chains below come from one sample, sequenced in a study of vaccination and CD4 T cells after COVID-19. Researchers used the Oncomine TCR Beta short-read assay to sequence DNA from cultured CD4+ T cells. TCRdb reprocessed the PCR reads via MiXCR and lists one record per CDR3 protein. The sample lists about 3,500 distinct CDR3 sequences, about a fifth seen once, with roughly 28% in the top ten. Their antigen targets remain unknown. Treatment described: approximately nine-day PBMC culture with coronavirus spike peptide pools or control peptides (ViraFEST assay). Sequencing used CD4+ T cells from blood, cultured in vitro. All receptors derive from a human donor who had recovered from COVID-19.

The rearrangement joins TRBV3-1 to TRBJ2-2; 10 nucleotides align to TRBD1. Losses at the gene ends were 6 bases for V and 6 bases for J; bases not matched to a gene: 16. From germline, CDR1 is LGHDT and CDR2 YNNKEL (reference sequence). The CDR3 runs to 18 residues. The CDR3 DNA sequence: TGTGCCAGCAGTTACACTCACCCCGGGACAGGGGTCCCCGGGGAGCTGTTTTTT. Amino acid sequence: CASSYTHPGTGVPGELFF.

The chain has TRBV5-5 and TRBJ1-4, with D possibly TRBD1 on 5 matching bases. This CDR3 contains 14 residues. V was shortened by 1 base and J by 7 bases, with 11 bases between the two germline ends. CDR1 SGHKS and CDR2 YYEKEE come from the germline V gene (reference sequence). The CDR3 DNA reads as TGTGCCAGCAGCTTGCAGGGTACCAGTGAAAAACTGTTTTTT. Translation gives CASSLQGTSEKLFF.

The chain employs TRBV19 and TRBJ2-3; D might be TRBD1 (5 bases). Between the trimmed V and J ends, which lost 7 bases and 2 bases, there was a span of 10 bases. CDR1 is LNHDA and CDR2 is SQIVND in the germline V gene (reference sequence). CDR3 length: 13 residues. CDR3 residues: CASIKTDTDTQYF. The CDR3, as DNA: TGTGCCAGTATAAAGACAGACACAGATACGCAGTATTTT.

The chain combines TRBV12-3 or TRBV12-4 with TRBJ2-7; maybe TRBD1 (8 bases). The CDR3 covers 15 residues. Trimming removed 6 bases at V and 2 bases at J, with 17 bases between. The CDR3 region has the DNA TGTGCCAGCAGCTACAGGGGGGGAGACCCCTACGAGCAGTACTTC. This translates into CASSYRGGDPYEQYF.

The chain combines TRBV7-8 with TRBJ2-1; D unresolved. There are 13 residues in the CDR3. Between the trimmed V and J ends, which lost 5 bases and 9 bases, there was a span of 14 bases. Germline V gene sequence: CDR1 SGHVS, CDR2 FQNEAQ. CDR3 nucleotides: TGTGCCAGCAGCCTCCCTTTTCTCTCTGAGCAGTTCTTC. Its protein is CASSLPFLSEQFF.

The J gene is TRBJ2-2, the V gene TRBV29-1, with no clear D. CDR1 is SQVTM, CDR2 ANQGSEA, per germline. V dropped 7 bases and J dropped 7 bases, with 7 bases sitting between them. The CDR3 spans 10 residues. The CDR3 sequence: CSAQNGELFF. The CDR3 DNA follows: TGCAGCGCCCAGAACGGGGAGCTGTTTTTT.

The V gene is TRBV20-1, the J gene TRBJ1-4; D possibly corresponds to TRBD1 (6 bases). Trimming took off 0 bases at V and 3 bases at J, with 14 bases between the two ends. Germline CDR1 DFQATT, CDR2 SNEGSKA (reference sequence). The CDR3 consists of 16 residues. The CDR3 region is CSARDGGGGANEKLFF. CDR3 bases: TGCAGTGCTAGAGATGGAGGGGGGGGGGCTAATGAAAAACTGTTTTTT.

By share of the sample, this clonotype is medium-sized. The chain is built from TRBV12-3 or TRBV12-4 and TRBJ2-4, with D unclear. The V and J ends lost 6 bases and 9 bases respectively, with 21 bases between them. This CDR3 is built from 15 residues. The CDR3 sequence: CASSLYPPPAPIQYF. CDR3 DNA sequence: TGTGCCAGCAGCTTATATCCCCCCCCGGCCCCCATTCAGTACTTC.

This clonotype is medium-sized (0.01 to 0.1%) within its sample. This chain joins TRBV10-3 and TRBJ2-2; D unresolved. The germline V gene has CDR1 ENHRY and CDR2 SYGVKD. The CDR3 extends over 14 amino acids. V lost 6 bases and J lost 3, with 11 bases in between. The CDR3 spells CAIRTTLYTGELFF. CDR3 coding DNA: TGTGCCATCAGGACGACTTTATACACCGGGGAGCTGTTTTTT.

Note on this clonotype: A single base separates this from a much larger clone, so it may be a read error. The conserved closing phenylalanine or tryptophan is absent in this CDR3, likely reflecting a read error. The DNA is omitted, as the CDR3 cannot be located on it reliably, and the CDR3 follows TCRdb's listing. This rearrangement joins TRBV10-3 to TRBJ2-7; the table's D gene call, TRBD2, was not cross checked with the DNA. 12 amino acids form the CDR3, both terminal residues included. Germline assignment: CDR1 ENHRY and CDR2 SYGVKD. The CDR3 loop is CAISEHDGAPYS.

This clonotype turned up a few times. The V call is TRBV23-1, the J call TRBJ1-5; 7 bases map to TRBD1. TRBV23-1 is an open reading frame, and its role is uncertain. The V gene end was trimmed by 0 bases and the J gene end by 1 base; junction bases not matched to a gene: 6. The CDR3 consists of 17 residues. CDR3 coding DNA: TGCGCCAGCAGTCAATCGCTAATGGGACAGAGCAATCAGCCCCAGCATTTT. Its protein product is CASSQSLMGQSNQPQHF.

The CDR3 nucleotides are TGTGCCTGGAGTCCGGGACACGGTTGGGGAGCTTTCTTT. Translating gives CAWSPGHGWGAFF. The J gene is TRBJ2-2, the V gene TRBV30, with D tentatively TRBD1 (6 bases). The J call is in doubt because the DNA end fits TRBJ1-1 better. The CDR3 covers 13 residues. Germline lookup yields CDR1 GTSNPN and CDR2 SVGIG (reference sequence).

This sequence joins TRBV29-1 and TRBJ2-7; either TRBD1 or TRBD2 may supply D (6 bases each). V was shortened by 4 bases and J by 0 bases, with 10 bases between the two germline ends. This CDR3 is 13 amino acids long. Per germline, CDR1 SQVTM and CDR2 ANQGSEA. CDR3 amino acids: CSVAGAISYEQYF. CDR3 bases: TGCAGCGTTGCGGGGGCAATCTCCTACGAGCAGTACTTC.

The rearrangement joins TRBV5-1 to TRBJ1-1, with 8 bases aligning to TRBD1. The length of the CDR3 is 17 residues. Trimming took 5 bases from V and 1 from J; bases not matched to a gene: 13. Germline V gene lookup returns CDR1 SGHRS and CDR2 YFSETQ. The CDR3 spells CASRPGAGGRTNTEAFF. The CDR3 DNA reads as TGCGCCAGCAGACCGGGGGCAGGGGGCAGGACGAACACTGAAGCTTTCTTT.

This clonotype is labeled as medium-sized. This sequence joins TRBV6-1 and TRBJ1-2; D unclear. The germline V gene encodes CDR1 MNHNS and CDR2 SASEGT. Between the trimmed V and J ends, which lost 8 bases and 4 bases, there was a span of 8 bases. The CDR3 consists of 11 residues. The CDR3 here is CASSKGYGYTF. The DNA for the CDR3 is TGTGCCAGCTCGAAGGGCTATGGCTACACCTTC.

This clonotype was recorded a few times. This chain uses TRBV10-3 with TRBJ2-7; 7 bases align to TRBD2. The CDR3 is 15 amino acids. Germline values: CDR1 ENHRY, CDR2 SYGVKD. Trimming cost V 8 bases and J 2 bases; bases outside gene matches: 12. The CDR3 nucleotides read TGTGCCATCGGGGAGGGGTTTGACAGAGCCTACGAGCAGTACTTC. This translates into CAIGEGFDRAYEQYF.

V and J are TRBV6-1 and TRBJ2-2; the D is unclear. The ends were cut back, 7 bases at V and 4 bases at J, with 16 bases in the middle. In germline, CDR1 is MNHNS, CDR2 SASEGT. This CDR3 is built from 15 residues. The CDR3 reads CASNFGSRATGELFF. As DNA, the CDR3 is TGTGCCAGCAATTTCGGGTCCCGAGCCACCGGGGAGCTGTTTTTT.

By share, this clonotype ranks as medium-sized. The V gene is TRBV30, the J gene TRBJ2-1, with unresolved D. Trimming took 1 base from V and 7 from J, leaving 14 bases between them. The CDR3 runs 14 residues. Per germline, CDR1 GTSNPN and CDR2 SVGIG (reference sequence). The DNA for the CDR3 is TGTGCCTGGAGTGGGGCCCCTCTTACAAATGAGCAGTTCTTC. It is translated as CAWSGAPLTNEQFF.

The chain has TRBV10-3 and TRBJ2-3; the D gene is possibly TRBD1 (5 bases). The CDR3 totals 14 residues. Trimming cost V 2 bases and J 0 bases, with 6 bases left between them. CDR1 ENHRY and CDR2 SYGVKD come from the germline V gene. The CDR3 DNA sequence: TGTGCCATCAGTGAGCGACAGAGCACAGATACGCAGTATTTT. Translated, it gives CAISERQSTDTQYF.

This clonotype was detected a few times. This rearrangement joins TRBV2 to TRBJ1-2; maybe TRBD1 (5 bases). Germline V gene sequence: CDR1 SNHLY, CDR2 FYNNEI. The CDR3 is 13 amino acids. Trimming took 9 bases from V and 5 from J, leaving 16 bases between them. This chain's CDR3 is CARWGGPVYGYTF. CDR3 in DNA: TGTGCCAGATGGGGGGGTCCTGTGTATGGCTACACCTTC.

This clonotype was seen a few times. The rearrangement joins TRBV7-2 to TRBJ2-6; a weak D match, TRBD1 (6 bases). Trimming removed 5 bases from V and 4 bases from J, with 12 bases in between. Germline V gene lookup returns CDR1 SGHTA and CDR2 FQGNSA. The CDR3 has 15 amino acids. In DNA form, the CDR3 reads TGTGCCAGCAGCAGTAGGGGGACGGGGGCCAACGTCCTGACTTTC. Amino acids: CASSSRGTGANVLTF.

This clonotype has more than one count but fewer than ten. V usage is TRBV30 and J usage is TRBJ1-6; D unresolved. CDR3 size: 14 residues. In germline, CDR1 is GTSNPN, CDR2 SVGIG (reference sequence). V lost 0 bases, J lost 4 bases, and 7 bases lay in between. CDR3 DNA sequence: TGTGCCTGGAGTGTACTGCGGTATAATTCACCCCTCCACTTT. Encoded protein: CAWSVLRYNSPLHF.

This clonotype is labeled as medium-sized. The chain combines TRBV19 with TRBJ1-3; D gene unclear. The CDR3 consists of 13 residues. Germline V lookup: CDR1 LNHDA, CDR2 SQIVND (reference sequence). V lost 0 bases, J lost 4 bases, and 4 bases lay in between. As DNA, the CDR3 is TGTGCCAGTAGTATAGATCACGGAAACACCATATATTTT. It is translated as CASSIDHGNTIYF. The whole variable domain, remainder taken from reference TRBV19 and TRBJ1-3, is DGGITQSPKYLFRKEGQNVTLSCEQNLNHDAMYWYRQDPGQGLRLIYYSQIVNDFQKGDIAEGYSVSREKKESFPLTVTSAQKNPTAFYLCASSIDHGNTIYFGEGSWLTVV.

A few counts support this clonotype. The chain recombines TRBV7-9 with TRBJ2-2, with 8 bases identical to TRBD2. Trimming took 1 base from V and 6 from J; bases not matched to a gene: 10. Germline-derived CDR1 and CDR2 are SEHNR and FQNEAQ (reference sequence). The CDR3 spans 17 residues. The CDR3 spells CASSLGLAGLGSGELFF. CDR3 sequence (DNA): TGTGCCAGCAGCTTAGGGCTAGCGGGCCTCGGGTCCGGGGAGCTGTTTTTT.

The chain couples TRBV9 to TRBJ2-3, with 8 bases that match TRBD1. The junction had 4 bases not matched to a gene; V was cut back by 0 bases and J by 4 bases. This CDR3 has 15 amino acids. Germline loops: CDR1 SGDLS, CDR2 YYNGEE. The CDR3 DNA follows: TGTGCCAGCAGCGTAGAGGCAGGGGGCCCAGATACGCAGTATTTT. Translating it yields CASSVEAGGPDTQYF.